This passage covers 14 T cell receptor beta chains from one sample sequenced in a study of beta chain features in type 1 diabetes. Sequenced material consisted of expressed TCRB transcripts (all of the isolated RNA was reverse transcribed). Generated by immunoSEQ multiplex PCR, the TCRdb table keeps only in-frame clones and is missing some. Among some 150,000 clones listed, 9% to 10% were seen once. Sequencing was carried out using central memory CD4+ T cells from blood. Source of these receptors: a woman aged 40 to 55 in good health.

This clone turned up a few times. The rearrangement links TRBV4-3 to TRBJ2-3; tentatively, D is TRBD2 (7 bases). V gave up 3 bases and J gave up 4 bases, with 20 bases separating them. CDR3 size: 17 residues. CDR1 and CDR2 from the germline V gene are LGHNA and YSLEER. The CDR3 sequence is CASSQSSGGGGADTQYF. The DNA of the CDR3 is TGCGCCAGCAGCCAGTCATCTGGGGGCGGGGGCGCAGATACGCAGTATTTT.

At least ten counts were recorded for this clone. This rearrangement joins TRBV5-1 to TRBJ2-2, with TRBD1 matching 7 bases. CDR3 length equals 15 residues. The junction had 8 bases not matched to a gene; V was cut back by 4 bases and J by 5 bases. Germline V lookup: CDR1 SGHRS, CDR2 YFSETQ. The CDR3 protein is CASSLRDRLTGELFF. CDR3 bases: TGCGCCAGCAGCCTTCGGGACAGACTTACCGGGGAGCTGTTTTTT. The whole variable domain, remainder taken from reference TRBV5-1 and TRBJ2-2, is KAGVTQTPRYLIKTRGQQVTLSCSPISGHRSVSWYQQTPGQGLQFLFEYFSETQRNKGNFPGRFSGRQFSNSRSEMNVSTLELGDSALYLCASSLRDRLTGELFFGEGSRLTVL.

The chain employs TRBV28 and TRBJ2-2, with TRBD2 identical over 9 bases. This CDR3 has 15 amino acids. Per the germline V gene, CDR1 is MDHEN and CDR2 is SYDVKM. After removal of 8 bases from V and 4 bases from J, the junction contained 8 bases not matched to a gene. CDR3 sequence reads: CASRTGLATTGELFF. CDR3 in DNA: TGTGCCAGCCGCACGGGACTAGCCACCACCGGGGAGCTGTTTTTT.

The rearrangement links TRBV19 to TRBJ2-7, with D possibly matching TRBD2 (5 bases). Germline V lookup: CDR1 LNHDA, CDR2 SQIVND (reference sequence). The CDR3 spans 13 residues. V was shortened by 7 bases and J by 5 bases, with 15 bases between the two germline ends. The CDR3 spells CASIPVGGHEQYF. The CDR3 coding sequence is TGTGCCAGTATTCCGGTTGGAGGCCACGAGCAGTACTTC.

This clone has just a few counts. The CDR3 coding sequence is TGTGCCAGCAGCCCCCGCGTCTCAGGGTCAGAGCCCCAGCATTTT. Protein: CASSPRVSGSEPQHF. The V call is TRBV7-9, the J call TRBJ1-5; weak D call: TRBD1 (5 bases). Germline V lookup: CDR1 SEHNR, CDR2 FQNEAQ (reference sequence). Trimming shortened V by 5 bases and J by 8 bases, and 19 bases separated the two germline ends. The CDR3 is 15 residues long.

A remark on this clone: An end of the junction does not agree with germline; a read error may underlie this. The chain joins TRBV10-3 to TRBJ1-2; D uncertain. The CDR3 contains 13 residues. Germline V gene lookup returns CDR1 ENHRY and CDR2 SYGVKD. The CDR3 region is CASSYDMGYGYTF. The CDR3 DNA follows: TGTGCCAGCAGTTACGACATGGGCTATGGCTACACCTTC.

The chain is built from TRBV19 and TRBJ2-3, with D maybe TRBD2 (5 bases). Trimming cost V 4 bases and J 3 bases, with 11 bases left between them. CDR1 and CDR2 from the germline V gene are LNHDA and SQIVND (reference sequence). The CDR3 runs 14 residues. The DNA for the CDR3 is TGTGCCAGTAGTAGTGTGCGGGCTACAGATACGCAGTATTTT. Encoded protein: CASSSVRATDTQYF. The full variable domain, rest sourced from reference TRBV19 and TRBJ2-3, is DGGITQSPKYLFRKEGQNVTLSCEQNLNHDAMYWYRQDPGQGLRLIYYSQIVNDFQKGDIAEGYSVSREKKESFPLTVTSAQKNPTAFYLCASSSVRATDTQYFGPGTRLTVL.

This clone showed up just a few times. V is TRBV7-2 and J is TRBJ1-4, with D tentatively TRBD1 (6 bases). V was shortened by 8 bases and J by 3 bases, with 16 bases between the two germline ends. The V gene's germline CDR1 is SGHTA and CDR2 FQGNSA. This CDR3 is built from 15 residues. CDR3: CASGSGGRANEKLFF. The CDR3 region has the DNA TGTGCCAGCGGGTCGGGGGGCCGAGCTAATGAAAAACTGTTTTTT.

This clone occurred a few times. CDR3 bases: TGTGCCAGCAGCTTAGCCTCCGGGACAGTGAACACCGGGGAGCTGTTTTTT. This codes for CASSLASGTVNTGELFF. J is TRBJ2-2 and V is TRBV7-2; 7 positions match TRBD1. CDR1 and CDR2 (germline): SGHTA, FQGNSA. The CDR3 spans 17 residues. The ends lost 0 bases at V and 1 base at J; junction bases unmatched: 5.

In its sample, this clone was seen once. The chain combines TRBV19 with TRBJ1-5, with TRBD1 matching 7 bases. Trimming removed 4 bases from V and 4 bases from J; junction bases left unmatched: 4. The length of the CDR3 is 14 residues. Germline-derived CDR1 and CDR2 are LNHDA and SQIVND (reference sequence). CDR3 amino acids: CASSRSGGNQPQHF. The CDR3 DNA follows: TGTGCCAGTAGTAGATCAGGGGGGAATCAGCCCCAGCATTTT.

Only a few counts were recorded for this clone. The chain employs TRBV5-1 and TRBJ1-2; 8 positions match TRBD1. The length of the CDR3 is 15 residues. V gave up 4 bases and J gave up 4 bases; unmatched junction bases: 9. The germline gives CDR1 SGHRS, CDR2 YFSETQ. The CDR3, as DNA: TGCGCCAGCAGCCGTGGACAGGGCGGGAGCTATGGCTACACCTTC. This sequence encodes CASSRGQGGSYGYTF.

The chain links TRBV2 to TRBJ2-7; the D gene is possibly TRBD2 (5 bases). The CDR3 totals 13 residues. CDR1 and CDR2 from the germline V gene are SNHLY and FYNNEI. V lost 8 bases and J 5 bases, leaving 16 bases between the germline ends. The CDR3 nucleotides are TGTGCCAGCCTTGTGGGTTCGGGGAACGAGCAGTACTTC. This sequence encodes CASLVGSGNEQYF.

This chain links TRBV5-5 with TRBJ2-3, with unresolved D. The V gene's germline CDR1 is SGHKS and CDR2 YYEKEE (reference sequence). This CDR3 spans 13 amino acids. V lost 1 base and J 5 bases, leaving 8 bases between the germline ends. CDR3 amino acids: CASSLIRGDTQYF. DNA of the CDR3: TGTGCCAGCAGCTTGATTCGCGGAGATACGCAGTATTTT.

In this sample, this clone turned up a few times. The V and J genes are TRBV5-1 and TRBJ2-5; 10 bases fit TRBD1. Germline V gene data show CDR1 as SGHRS and CDR2 as YFSETQ. This CDR3 is built from 14 residues. V shed 5 bases and J 5 bases; nucleotides not matched to a gene: 6. CDR3 bases: TGCGCCAGCAGTTCCGGACAGGGGGGGGAGACCCAGTACTTC. This codes for CASSSGQGGETQYF.